The T cell receptor beta chain described here comes from a study of human T cells and chemical hapten exposure. Study-level information: The scalp of each patient received a weekly diphenylcyclopropenone dose for the full roughly 22-week study.

Individual cDNA molecules received unique molecular identifiers in the library. One entry per CDR3 protein results from TCRdb running MiXCR on the RACE reads. This sample has around 120,000 distinct CDR3 sequences; 12% to 15% occur once, and the top ten carry 0.7% to 0.95%. This clonotype was counted a few times. Trimming pared 3 bases from V and 0 bases from J, leaving 15 bases between. The CDR3 is 16 residues long. Germline V CDR1 and CDR2: LGHNA, YSLEER. Time point defined: patch test 1, 2 weeks after DPC sensitization. Stated treatment: therapeutic diphenylcyclopropenone sensitization with weekly scalp DPC. Donors, patients with alopecia ranging from 18 to 70 years old and judged suitable for DPC, provided samples.

This specimen was whole blood, taken in connection with sensitization to the hapten diphenylcyclopropenone (DPC). The V and J genes are TRBV4-3 and TRBJ2-7; D remains unclear. This clonotype was sampled from a man aged 18 to 29 with alopecia areata. Some clones in this sample may be carry-over from other donors' samples. The CDR3 nucleotides read TGCGCCAGCAGCCAGGGAACTACAGCGATCTCCTACGAGCAGTACTTC. Amino acid sequence: CASSQGTTAISYEQYF.